Listed here is a single TCR beta chain. CDR3 length: 13 residues. The V end lost 6 bases, the J end lost 1 base, and 9 bases lay between the germline ends. Germline assignment: CDR1 LNHDA and CDR2 SQIVND (reference sequence). The source of the sample is a study of T cell responses to AZD1222 COVID-19 vaccine. The repertoire was sequenced with immunoSEQ multiplex PCR; TCRdb's copy has only in-frame clones and lacks some. The sample includes more than 80,000 clones, 92% of them seen just once. The receptor was derived from an adult who received the AZD1222 COVID-19 vaccine. Sequencing used peripheral blood, obtained 28 days after the second AZD1222 dose. The chain couples TRBV19 to TRBJ1-1; TRBD1 is a possible D gene (5 bases). The CDR3 nucleotides read TGTGCCAGTAGCAGGGCTTGGAACACTGAAGCTTTCTTT. Encoded protein: CASSRAWNTEAFF.